This is a list of T cell receptor beta chains from one sample in a study of shared T cell receptors in the human thymus. Profiled with immunoSEQ multiplex PCR; TCRdb holds only in-frame clones, not every one. Among roughly 560,000 clones listed, approximately 80% were seen once. This sample also appeared in a second study, on human thymus T cells.

The source material was thymocytes. These receptors originate from a boy in the first two years of life with a congenital heart defect. Both conserved end residues are part of each CDR3. D genes are given only for firm matches. The size entry is marked missing in some rows and otherwise reads once, few, many or a size class.

V: TRBV28; J: TRBJ2-5; size: -; D: -; DNA: TGTGCCAGCAGTCCCCCGGGAGCGGGAGAGACCCAGTACTTC; CDR3: CASSPPGAGETQYF
V: TRBV7-2; J: TRBJ1-4; size: -; D: -; DNA: TGTGCCAGCAGCCTCCGGGGTCATAATGAAAAACTGTTTTTT; CDR3: CASSLRGHNEKLFF
V: TRBV25-1; J: TRBJ2-7; size: -; D: TRBD2; DNA: TGTGCCAGCAGTGAGCTCCCGACTAGCGGGAAAGACGAGCAGTACTTC; CDR3: CASSELPTSGKDEQYF
V: TRBV27; J: TRBJ2-7; size: -; D: -; DNA: TGTGCCAGCAGCCCTACCACTAGTTCGGGCGAGCAGTACTTC; CDR3: CASSPTTSSGEQYF
V: TRBV11-1; J: TRBJ2-7; size: -; D: TRBD1; DNA: TGTGCCAGCAGCCCGGGACAGGGGGCAGTCGAGCAGTACTTC; CDR3: CASSPGQGAVEQYF
V: TRBV14; J: TRBJ2-5; size: -; D: TRBD2; DNA: TGTGCCAGCAGCCAAGCCCCTAGTAGCGGGAGGGCCGGGGAGACCCAGTACTTC; CDR3: CASSQAPSSGRAGETQYF
V: TRBV4-3; J: TRBJ2-7; size: -; D: TRBD2; DNA: TGCGCCAGCAGCCAAAAGCGGCTAGCGGTCTACGAGCAGTACTTC; CDR3: CASSQKRLAVYEQYF
V: TRBV28; J: TRBJ2-5; size: -; D: TRBD2; DNA: TGTGCCAGCAGGAATCCTAGCGGGAGAGGTGGTGAGACCCAGTACTTC; CDR3: CASRNPSGRGGETQYF
V: TRBV19; J: TRBJ2-7; size: once; D: -; DNA: TGTGCCAGTAGCCGTACTTCTTCCTACGAGCAGTACTTC; CDR3: CASSRTSSYEQYF
V: TRBV7-2; J: TRBJ2-5; size: -; D: -; DNA: TGTGCCAGCAGCCGAAACCGGGGGGAGACCCAGTACTTC; CDR3: CASSRNRGETQYF
V: TRBV18; J: TRBJ2-2; size: -; D: TRBD1; DNA: TGTGCCAGCTCACCACGCAGACAGGGGAACACCGGGGAGCTGTTTTTT; CDR3: CASSPRRQGNTGELFF
V: TRBV6-6; J: TRBJ2-3; size: once; D: -; DNA: TGTGCCAGCAGCTCACCCGGACAGTTCACAGATACGCAGTATTTT; CDR3: CASSSPGQFTDTQYF
V: TRBV9; J: TRBJ2-7; size: few; D: TRBD1; DNA: TGTGCCAGCAGCCCGCAGACAGGGGGCTACGAGCAGTACTTC; CDR3: CASSPQTGGYEQYF
V: TRBV7-2; J: TRBJ2-1; size: -; D: -; DNA: TGTGCCAGCAGCTACTCAAAGACAGGAAACTACAATGAGCAGTTCTTC; CDR3: CASSYSKTGNYNEQFF
V: TRBV15; J: TRBJ2-3; size: -; D: TRBD2; DNA: TGTGCCACCAGCCCCGGGAGGGAAGGCACAGATACGCAGTATTTT; CDR3: CATSPGREGTDTQYF
V: TRBV15; J: TRBJ2-5; size: -; D: TRBD2; DNA: TGTGCCACCAGCAGTGCGCGGGAGCCGGGAGAGACCCAGTACTTC; CDR3: CATSSAREPGETQYF
V: TRBV29-1; J: TRBJ1-3; size: -; D: -; DNA: TGCAGCGTCGCCCCTGCGGGGGCTGGAAACACCATATATTTT; CDR3: CSVAPAGAGNTIYF
V: TRBV7-2; J: TRBJ1-3; size: -; D: -; DNA: TGTGCCAGCAGTCCCAGCCCCTGCGGAGTCTACTCTGGAAACACCATATATTTT; CDR3: CASSPSPCGVYSGNTIYF
V: TRBV30; J: TRBJ2-5; size: -; D: -; DNA: TGTGCCTGGAGTCCCCCGCGGATCGCGGGAAAGTACTTC; CDR3: CAWSPPRIAGKYF
V: TRBV5-1; J: TRBJ2-3; size: once; D: -; DNA: TGCGCCAGCAGCTCAAACTTATCTCGGGGTTGGGGCACAGATACGCAGTATTTT; CDR3: CASSSNLSRGWGTDTQYF
V: TRBV5-1; J: TRBJ2-2; size: few; D: TRBD1; DNA: TGCGCCAGCAGCAACGGGACAGGTCCCGGGGAGCTGTTTTTT; CDR3: CASSNGTGPGELFF
V: TRBV7-6; J: TRBJ2-7; size: -; D: TRBD2; DNA: TGTGCCAGCAGCTTATCCCGGCTAGCGGGCCTCAGCTCCTACGAGCAGTACTTC; CDR3: CASSLSRLAGLSSYEQYF
V: TRBV5-1; J: TRBJ2-5; size: -; D: TRBD2; DNA: TGCGCCAGCAGCTTCCCACTAGCGGGAGGGAAAGAGACCCAGTACTTC; CDR3: CASSFPLAGGKETQYF
V: TRBV11-2; J: TRBJ2-1; size: -; D: TRBD2; DNA: TGTGCCAGCAGCTTAGCCCCCGGGACTAGCGGGAGCGGCGAGCAGTTCTTC; CDR3: CASSLAPGTSGSGEQFF
V: TRBV19; J: TRBJ1-6; size: -; D: -; DNA: TGTGCCAGTAGTATAGGCAGGGGAGATTCACCCCTCCACTTT; CDR3: CASSIGRGDSPLHF
V: TRBV10-3; J: TRBJ1-2; size: -; D: -; DNA: TGTGCCATCAGTGATTGGTACAGAAGCTATGGCTACACCTTC; CDR3: CAISDWYRSYGYTF
V: TRBV7-6; J: TRBJ1-5; size: -; D: -; DNA: TGTGCCAGCAGCTTAGAATACGACAGCCTCAATCAGCCCCAGCATTTT; CDR3: CASSLEYDSLNQPQHF
V: TRBV19; J: TRBJ1-1; size: -; D: -; DNA: TGTGCCAGTCTTTGCGAGGGCCCTCTTGTCGGAGCTTTCTTT; CDR3: CASLCEGPLVGAFF
V: TRBV4-1; J: TRBJ2-7; size: few; D: -; DNA: TGCGCCAGCAGCCAAGTGTGGACTCCCGGGGGGCACCAGCAGTACTTC; CDR3: CASSQVWTPGGHQQYF
V: TRBV4-1; J: TRBJ1-2; size: -; D: TRBD1; DNA: TGCGCCAGCAGCCGGACCGGGACAGGGTATGGCTACACCTTC; CDR3: CASSRTGTGYGYTF
V: TRBV30; J: TRBJ1-4; size: few; D: TRBD1; DNA: TGTGCCTGGAGGTTCCGGGGACAGGCGCATGAAAAACTGTTTTTT; CDR3: CAWRFRGQAHEKLFF
V: TRBV6-5; J: TRBJ1-2; size: -; D: TRBD1; DNA: TGTGCCAGCAGTTACGAGGACAGGGAAGGCTACACCTTC; CDR3: CASSYEDREGYTF
V: TRBV6-1; J: TRBJ2-7; size: few; D: TRBD1; DNA: TGTGCCAGCAGTGAAACCGGGACAGCTCTTTTCTACTACGAGCAGTACTTC; CDR3: CASSETGTALFYYEQYF
V: TRBV7-6; J: TRBJ2-1; size: -; D: TRBD2; DNA: TGTGCCAGTTCGGGACTAGCGGGAGAGGAGCAGTTCTTC; CDR3: CASSGLAGEEQFF
V: TRBV4-1; J: TRBJ1-5; size: -; D: -; DNA: TGCGCCAGCAGCCAAGATTCAGCGAGCAATCAGCCCCAGCATTTT; CDR3: CASSQDSASNQPQHF
V: TRBV18; J: TRBJ2-6; size: few; D: -; DNA: TGTGCCAGCTCACGGGCCGGACAGCGGAGTTCTGGGGCCAACGTCCTGACTTTC; CDR3: CASSRAGQRSSGANVLTF
V: TRBV18; J: TRBJ2-7; size: -; D: TRBD2; DNA: TGTGCCAGCTCACCCAGTAGCGGGAGCTACGAGCAGTACTTC; CDR3: CASSPSSGSYEQYF
V: TRBV7-9; J: TRBJ1-1; size: -; D: -; DNA: TGTGCCAGCAGCCCCTTCCTGAACACTGAAGCTTTCTTT; CDR3: CASSPFLNTEAFF
V: TRBV5-1; J: TRBJ2-4; size: -; D: -; DNA: TGCGCCAGCAGTGGGTCCGCGGAGCTAGCCAAAAACATTCAGTACTTC; CDR3: CASSGSAELAKNIQYF
V: TRBV6-5; J: TRBJ2-2; size: -; D: -; DNA: TGTGCCAGCAGTTTTGGGGGGACCGGGGAGCTGTTTTTT; CDR3: CASSFGGTGELFF
V: TRBV7-6; J: TRBJ2-7; size: -; D: TRBD2; DNA: TGTGCCAGCAGCTTAGCACCCAGACTAGCGGGAGAATCCAAGGACTTC; CDR3: CASSLAPRLAGESKDF
V: TRBV6-4; J: TRBJ2-7; size: once; D: -; DNA: TGTGCCAGCAGTGCTCACCACCAAAAGCCCCTCTACGAGCAGTACTTC; CDR3: CASSAHHQKPLYEQYF